This TCR beta chain was obtained from a study of shared clonotypes between healthy human individuals. Study in general: Three CD4 naive, three CD4 memory, two CD8 naive and one CD8 memory plate were used per donor.

Of note for this clone: Antigen specificity is unknown. An end of the junction does not agree with germline; a read error may underlie this.

TCRdb keeps only in-frame clones here, not all; method: immunoSEQ multiplex PCR. This table holds roughly 1 million clones, around 74% found once. The study's findings and limits: The authors expected sequencing depth to affect clonotype sharing among donors. Four donors showed sharing of around 5% of naive CD4 clonotypes.

From germline, CDR1 is MDHEN and CDR2 SYDVKM. This CDR3 has 13 amino acids. V gene TRBV28 combines with J gene TRBJ1-2, with D possibly TRBD1 on 6 matching bases. Sequenced sample: memory CD4+ T cells sorted from blood. Subset indicated: CD45RA-negative fraction. The origin of this receptor is a man aged 18 to 35 in good health. The CDR3 region is CASRQGPNYGYAF. The DNA of the CDR3 is TGTGCCAGCAGACAGGGTCCCAACTATGGCTACGCCTTC.